One sample yielded the 8 T cell receptor beta chains listed below, sequenced in a study of blood T cell repertoires in COVID-19 (dated by TCRdb to about 2020). Libraries were made using the immunoSEQ multiplex PCR assay. TCRdb limited this immuneACCESS table to in-frame rearrangements with V and J called. A share of clones is missing; checked studies link under half to unresolved V genes, and the rest is unexplained. This sample is represented by more than 200,000 clones; around nine tenths of them were singletons. Clones ranked in the top ten supply 3% to 4% of the sample. The sequenced sample consisted of PBMCs or T cells enriched from blood (not recorded which). The receptors were sampled from a woman aged 25 to 39 who had been exposed to COVID-19.

CDR3 amino acids: CASSPLQDYGYTF. CDR3 nucleotides: TGTGCCAGCAGTCCCCTGCAGGACTATGGCTACACCTTC. V and J are TRBV12-3 or TRBV12-4 and TRBJ1-2, with no clear D. Trimming removed 5 bases at V and 3 bases at J, with 10 bases between. CDR3 length: 13 amino acids.

The table lists this clone with a count of one. The chain employs TRBV11-3 and TRBJ2-3, with 13 bases identical to TRBD2. The germline gives CDR1 SGHNT, CDR2 YENEEA. Trimming cost V 1 base and J 4 bases; bases outside gene matches: 8. The length of the CDR3 is 18 residues. CDR3 DNA: TGTGCCAGCAGCTTAGCAGGAGGGACTAGCGGGATGGCAGATACGCAGTATTTT. Encoded protein: CASSLAGGTSGMADTQYF.

The CDR3 bases are TGTGCTAGTGGTTTGTCACGAGGCCAGTTCCTTCATAGCGGGAGGGCTATAGATGAGCAGTTCTTC. It translates to CASGLSRGQFLHSGRAIDEQFF. The rearrangement joins TRBV12-5 to TRBJ2-1, with TRBD2 identical over 11 bases. There are 22 residues in the CDR3. Looked up from germline, CDR1 is LGHNT and CDR2 is FRNRAP. Losses at the gene ends were 2 bases for V and 8 bases for J; bases not matched to a gene: 26.

This clone was seen a single time. The CDR3 DNA follows: TGCGCCAGCAGCCAAGAACCTGGACAGACTTTCTCCTATAATTCACCCCTCCACTTT. As protein: CASSQEPGQTFSYNSPLHF. The V call is TRBV4-1, the J call TRBJ1-6; D might be TRBD1 (6 bases). From germline, CDR1 is MGHRA and CDR2 YSYEKL. V was shortened by 0 bases and J by 0 bases, with 15 bases between the two germline ends. This CDR3 spans 19 amino acids.

V is TRBV29-1 and J is TRBJ1-1, with D uncertain. The CDR3 spans 13 residues. CDR1 is SQVTM, CDR2 ANQGSEA, per germline. The V end lost 3 bases, the J end lost 1 base, and 9 bases lay between the germline ends. DNA for the CDR3: TGCAGCGTTGAGGAGGGAGGGAACACTGAAGCTTTCTTT. Its translation is CSVEEGGNTEAFF.

The rearrangement uses TRBV6-5 and TRBJ1-2, with 8 positions matching TRBD1. CDR1 is MNHEY, CDR2 SVGAGI, per germline. V lost 6 bases and J lost 8; bases outside the gene matches: 5. The CDR3 is 12 residues long. This chain's CDR3 is CASSRTGLGYTF. The CDR3, as DNA: TGTGCCAGCAGCAGGACAGGGTTGGGCTACACCTTC.

The chain joins TRBV27 to TRBJ1-1; tentatively, D is TRBD1 (5 bases). CDR1 and CDR2 from the germline V gene are MNHEY and SMNVEV (reference sequence). V was clipped by 5 bases and J by 0 bases, with 19 bases between them. This CDR3 comprises 17 residues. DNA of the CDR3: TGTGCCAGCAGTCTAGGAGGGACGCCGGGGGTGAACACTGAAGCTTTCTTT. This translates into CASSLGGTPGVNTEAFF.

The chain joins TRBV3-1 (or the pseudogene TRBV3-2) to TRBJ1-1; TRBD1 matches at 8 bases. CDR3 length: 15 amino acids. Germline loops: CDR1 LGHDT, CDR2 YNNKEL (reference sequence). With 1 base clipped from V and 7 bases from J, the junction kept 8 bases outside the gene matches. For the CDR3, the DNA is TGTGCCAGCAGCCAAGTTCCGCAGGGGGCGATTGAAGCTTTCTTT. Translation: CASSQVPQGAIEAFF.